The 6 T cell receptor beta chains below were found in one sample sequenced in a study of cytomegalovirus exposure and HLA in healthy donors. PCR amplification relied on 60 Vbeta primers (plus 13 Jbeta primers). Measured with immunoSEQ multiplex PCR; TCRdb has only the in-frame clones, and not every one. The repertoire includes over 100,000 clones, approximately 71% of them detected once, and 5.4% sits in the top ten. Sequencing input: PBMCs. The source is a woman aged 70-85 years in good health and CMV-seropositive.

This chain uses TRBV30 with TRBJ1-2; no firm D call. V was pared by 4 bases and J by 8 bases, with 32 bases between. The CDR3 totals 18 residues. Germline V gene data show CDR1 as GTSNPN and CDR2 as SVGIG (reference sequence). The CDR3 nucleotides read TGTGCCTGGACCTCCCGTACCCAAATCTTCCGGGATCACCAGGGCTACACCTTC. Protein sequence: CAWTSRTQIFRDHQGYTF. The full variable domain, completed using reference TRBV30 and TRBJ1-2, is SQTIHQWPATLVQPVGSPLSLECTVEGTSNPNLYWYRQAAGRGLQLLFYSVGIGQISSEVPQNLSASRPQDRQFILSSKKLLLSDSGFYLCAWTSRTQIFRDHQGYTFGSGTRLTVV.

The V and J genes are TRBV18 and TRBJ2-6; TRBD1 matches at 9 bases. The junction had 7 bases not matched to a gene; V was cut back by 3 bases and J by 4 bases. The CDR3 runs 17 residues. Germline V lookup: CDR1 KGHSH, CDR2 LQKENI. The CDR3 loop is CASSPGTGGTGANVLTF. The CDR3 DNA reads TGTGCCAGCTCACCGGGAACAGGGGGCACCGGGGCCAACGTCCTGACTTTC.

The V call is TRBV6-5, the J call TRBJ1-5; D gene uncertain. Per germline, CDR1 MNHEY and CDR2 SVGAGI. With 0 bases removed from V and 6 bases from J, the gap between germline ends came to 12 bases. CDR3 size: 15 residues. The CDR3 sequence is CASSYSITGSQPQHF. As DNA, the CDR3 is TGTGCCAGCAGTTACTCGATCACTGGTAGTCAGCCCCAGCATTTT.

This clone was seen a few times. The chain is built from TRBV7-9 and TRBJ1-5; TRBD1 aligns across 10 bases. The germline gives CDR1 SEHNR, CDR2 FQNEAQ (reference sequence). The ends lost 3 bases at V and 5 bases at J; junction bases unmatched: 4. This CDR3 spans 15 amino acids. This chain's CDR3 is CASSLTGGVDQPQHF. CDR3 nucleotides: TGTGCCAGCAGCTTGACAGGGGGCGTCGATCAGCCCCAGCATTTT.

V is TRBV10-3 and J is TRBJ2-3; 14 bases are a match to TRBD2. V was clipped by 3 bases and J by 4 bases; unmatched bases: 3. The CDR3 length is 16 residues. The germline gives CDR1 ENHRY, CDR2 SYGVKD. CDR3 region: CAISDPTSGGADTQYF. CDR3 DNA sequence: TGTGCCATCAGTGATCCGACTAGCGGGGGGGCAGATACGCAGTATTTT.

This clone has just a few counts. The J gene is TRBJ2-1, the V gene TRBV5-1; 8 bases line up with TRBD1. The V gene end was trimmed by 4 bases and the J gene end by 2 bases; junction bases not matched to a gene: 5. CDR1 is SGHRS and CDR2 is YFSETQ in the germline V gene. The CDR3 has 15 amino acids. The CDR3 is CASSPRQGPYNEQFF. The CDR3 coding sequence is TGCGCCAGCAGCCCCCGACAGGGGCCCTACAATGAGCAGTTCTTC.